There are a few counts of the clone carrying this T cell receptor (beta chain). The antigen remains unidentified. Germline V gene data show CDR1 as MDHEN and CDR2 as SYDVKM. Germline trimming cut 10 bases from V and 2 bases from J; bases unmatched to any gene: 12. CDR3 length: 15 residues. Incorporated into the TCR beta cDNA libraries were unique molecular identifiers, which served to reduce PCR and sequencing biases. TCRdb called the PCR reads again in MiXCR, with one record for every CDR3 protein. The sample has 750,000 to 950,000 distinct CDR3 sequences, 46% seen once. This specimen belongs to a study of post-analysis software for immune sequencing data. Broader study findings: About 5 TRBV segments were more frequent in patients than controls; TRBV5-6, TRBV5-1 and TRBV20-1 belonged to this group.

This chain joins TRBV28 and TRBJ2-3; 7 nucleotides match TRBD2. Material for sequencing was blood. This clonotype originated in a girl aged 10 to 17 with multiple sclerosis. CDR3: CATLRAGDHTDTQYF. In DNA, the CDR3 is TGTGCCACCTTGCGTGCGGGAGACCACACAGATACGCAGTATTTT.